What follows describes a single TCR beta chain. No antigen is known for it. The sample comes from a study of siplizumab effects on memory and regulatory T cells. Study-wide results and limits: Sequences below about 10^-5 frequency were poorly captured, and few alloreactive clones mapped to unstimulated subsets. The alloresponse seemed to draw substantially on naive T cells, which appeared more diverse than memory cells. Siplizumab produced a significant reduction in alloreactive sequences that were traceable to unstimulated CD4+ memory cells. No assignable naive or memory phenotype existed for roughly 80-95% of proliferating CD4+ or CD8+ clones.

Clones were sequenced by immunoSEQ multiplex PCR, and TCRdb holds only the in-frame ones, with some missing. The table lists about 66,000 clones, 90% to 98% of them singletons, with about 0.095% in the top ten. The source is a human donor in good health. Sequencing used naive CD8+ T cells sorted from blood.

Here the CDR3 reads CASSVLTVASGNTIYF. CDR3 DNA sequence: TGTGCCAGCAGTGTGTTGACAGTTGCGTCTGGAAACACCATATATTTT. The genes are TRBV2 and TRBJ1-3; D is possibly TRBD1 (5 bases). The CDR3 is 16 amino acids. The germline CDR1 and CDR2 sequences are SNHLY and FYNNEI. Trimming cost V 4 bases and J 1 base, with 14 bases left between them.